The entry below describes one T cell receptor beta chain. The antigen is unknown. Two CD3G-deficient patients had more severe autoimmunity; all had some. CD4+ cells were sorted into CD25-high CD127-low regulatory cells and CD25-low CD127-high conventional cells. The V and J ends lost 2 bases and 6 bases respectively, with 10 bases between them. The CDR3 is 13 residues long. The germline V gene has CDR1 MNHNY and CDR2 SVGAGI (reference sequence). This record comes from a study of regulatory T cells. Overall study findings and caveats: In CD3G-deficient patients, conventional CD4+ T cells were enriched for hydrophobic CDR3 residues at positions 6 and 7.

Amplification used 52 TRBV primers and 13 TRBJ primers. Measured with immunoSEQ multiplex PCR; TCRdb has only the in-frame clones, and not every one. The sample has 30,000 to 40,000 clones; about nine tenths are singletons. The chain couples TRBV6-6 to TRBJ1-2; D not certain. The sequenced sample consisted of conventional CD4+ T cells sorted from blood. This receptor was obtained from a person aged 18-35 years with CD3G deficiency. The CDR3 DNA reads TGTGCCAGCAGTTACCAGAGGGAAAATGGCTACACCTTC. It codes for CASSYQRENGYTF.